This TCR beta chain was obtained from a study of beta chain features in type 1 diabetes. About the research overall: Researchers looked at about 110 million sorted cells across all samples. The study, taken as a whole, reports: For type 1 diabetes patients, VDJ junctions showed fewer insertions and more deletions. Type 1 diabetes patients showed a moderate but significant shortening of TCRB CDR3s in all four CD4+ subsets.

Sequencing targeted expressed TCRB transcripts, as all isolated RNA had been reverse transcribed. Clones were read by immunoSEQ multiplex PCR, and TCRdb kept only the in-frame ones, dropping some. The sample shows more than 250,000 clones, roughly 22% of them seen only once. Looked up from germline, CDR1 is MDHEN and CDR2 is SYDVKM. V lost 7 bases, J lost 5 bases, and 14 bases stayed unmatched. The CDR3 has 16 amino acids. This clone was observed a few times. Its antigen remains unknown. This sequence originates from a woman aged 40-49 years with type 1 diabetes. Sequencing was carried out using naive CD4+ T cells from blood. This rearrangement joins TRBV28 to TRBJ2-7; the match to TRBD1 covers 10 bases. DNA of the CDR3: TGTGCCAGCACCGCGCCCGGGACAGGGGTAGCCCACGAGCAGTACTTC. It yields the protein CASTAPGTGVAHEQYF.